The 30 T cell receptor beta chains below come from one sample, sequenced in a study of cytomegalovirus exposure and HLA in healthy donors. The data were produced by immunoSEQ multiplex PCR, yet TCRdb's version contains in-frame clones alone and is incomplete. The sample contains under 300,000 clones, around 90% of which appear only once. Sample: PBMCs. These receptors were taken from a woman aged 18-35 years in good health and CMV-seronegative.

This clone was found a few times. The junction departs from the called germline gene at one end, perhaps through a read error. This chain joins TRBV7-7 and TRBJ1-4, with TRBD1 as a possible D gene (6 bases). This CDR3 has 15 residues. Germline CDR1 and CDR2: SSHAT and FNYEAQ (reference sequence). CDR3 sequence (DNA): TGTGCTAGCAGCATGGGACAATCCTCTGATGAAAAACTGTTTTTT. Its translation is CASSMGQSSDEKLFF.

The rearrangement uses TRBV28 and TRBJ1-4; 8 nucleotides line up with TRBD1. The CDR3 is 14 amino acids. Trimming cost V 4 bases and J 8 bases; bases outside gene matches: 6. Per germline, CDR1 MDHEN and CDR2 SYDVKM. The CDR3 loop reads CASSSQGVVEKLFF. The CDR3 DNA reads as TGTGCCAGCAGTTCACAGGGGGTTGTCGAAAAACTGTTTTTT.

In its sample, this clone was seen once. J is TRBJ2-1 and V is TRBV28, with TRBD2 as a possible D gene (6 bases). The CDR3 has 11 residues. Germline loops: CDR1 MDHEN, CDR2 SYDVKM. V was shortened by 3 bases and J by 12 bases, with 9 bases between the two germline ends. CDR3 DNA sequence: TGTGCCAGCAGTTTGGAGGGAAGGCAGTTCTTC. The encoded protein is CASSLEGRQFF.

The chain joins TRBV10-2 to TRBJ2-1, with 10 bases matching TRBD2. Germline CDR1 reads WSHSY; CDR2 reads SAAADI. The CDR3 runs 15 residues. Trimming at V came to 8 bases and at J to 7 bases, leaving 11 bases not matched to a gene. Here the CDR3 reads CASDPGLAVGNEQFF. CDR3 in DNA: TGCGCCAGCGACCCAGGACTAGCGGTGGGGAATGAGCAGTTCTTC.

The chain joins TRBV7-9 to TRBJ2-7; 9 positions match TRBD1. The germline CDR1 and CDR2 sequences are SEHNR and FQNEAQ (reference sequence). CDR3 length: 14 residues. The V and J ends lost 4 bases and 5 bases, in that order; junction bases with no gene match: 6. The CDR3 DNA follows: TGTGCCAGCAGCTCCCGGACAGGGGAAAACGAGCAGTACTTC. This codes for CASSSRTGENEQYF.

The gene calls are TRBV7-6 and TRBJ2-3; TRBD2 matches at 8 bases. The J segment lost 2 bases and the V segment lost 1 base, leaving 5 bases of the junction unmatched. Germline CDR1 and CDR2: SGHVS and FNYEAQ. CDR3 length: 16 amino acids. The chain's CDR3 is CASSLVPSGPTDTQYF. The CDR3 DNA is TGTGCCAGCAGCTTAGTCCCTAGCGGGCCCACAGATACGCAGTATTTT.

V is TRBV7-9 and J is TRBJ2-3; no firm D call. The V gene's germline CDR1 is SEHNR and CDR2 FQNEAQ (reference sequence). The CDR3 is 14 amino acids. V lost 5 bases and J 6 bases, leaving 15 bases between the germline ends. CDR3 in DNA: TGTGCCAGCAGCCCGAATAGTTATCGTGATACGCAGTATTTT. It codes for CASSPNSYRDTQYF.

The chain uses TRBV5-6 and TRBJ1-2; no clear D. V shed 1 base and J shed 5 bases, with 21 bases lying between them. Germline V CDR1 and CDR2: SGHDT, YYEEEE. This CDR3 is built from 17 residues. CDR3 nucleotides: TGTGCCAGCAGCTTGTATGCCCGGTGGACGGCGGGGTATGGCTACACCTTC. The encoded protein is CASSLYARWTAGYGYTF.

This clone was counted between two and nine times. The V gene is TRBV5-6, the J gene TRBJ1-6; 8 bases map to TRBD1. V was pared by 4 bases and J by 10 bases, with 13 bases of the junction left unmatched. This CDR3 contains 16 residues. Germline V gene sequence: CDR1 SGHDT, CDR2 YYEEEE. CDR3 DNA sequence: TGTGCCAGCAGCCTTAGGACAGGGCGATCGTCCTCACCCCTCCACTTT. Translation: CASSLRTGRSSSPLHF. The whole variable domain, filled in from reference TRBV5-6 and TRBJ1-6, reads DAGVTQSPTHLIKTRGQQVTLRCSPKSGHDTVSWYQQALGQGPQFIFQYYEEEERQRGNFPDRFSGHQFPNYSSELNVNALLLGDSALYLCASSLRTGRSSSPLHFGNGTRLTVT.

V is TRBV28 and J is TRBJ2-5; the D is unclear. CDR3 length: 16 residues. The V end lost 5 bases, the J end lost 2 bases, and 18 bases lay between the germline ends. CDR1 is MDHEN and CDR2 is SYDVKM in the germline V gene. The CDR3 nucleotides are TGTGCCAGCAGTCCCATACCCCGCGAGGAACAAGAGACCCAGTACTTC. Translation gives CASSPIPREEQETQYF.

CDR3 protein: CASSQGHLRGTSGGHEQFF. In nucleotides, the CDR3 is TGCGCCAGCAGCCAAGGGCACCTCCGCGGGACTAGCGGGGGGCATGAGCAGTTCTTC. The V gene is TRBV4-1, the J gene TRBJ2-1; 15 positions agree with TRBD2. V lost 1 base to trimming and J lost 8 bases; unmatched junction nucleotides: 12. The CDR3 contains 19 residues. The germline V gene has CDR1 MGHRA and CDR2 YSYEKL.

The CDR3 DNA is TGTGCTGAATCAGAGGGGACTGCGGGCTACACCTTC. Translating gives CAESEGTAGYTF. The gene calls are TRBV30 and TRBJ1-2; D possibly corresponds to TRBD1 (5 bases). Germline V gives CDR1 GTSNPN, CDR2 SVGIG (reference sequence). This CDR3 is 12 amino acids long.

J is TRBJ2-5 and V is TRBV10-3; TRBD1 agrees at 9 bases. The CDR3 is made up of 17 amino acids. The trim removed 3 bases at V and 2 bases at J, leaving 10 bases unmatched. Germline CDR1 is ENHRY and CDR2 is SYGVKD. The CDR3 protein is CAISDGDRVGSQETQYF. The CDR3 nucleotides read TGTGCCATCAGTGATGGGGACAGGGTTGGGTCTCAAGAGACCCAGTACTTC.

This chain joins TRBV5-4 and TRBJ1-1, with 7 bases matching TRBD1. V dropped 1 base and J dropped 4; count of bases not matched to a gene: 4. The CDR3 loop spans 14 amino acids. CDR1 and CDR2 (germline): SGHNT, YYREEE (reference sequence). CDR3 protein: CASSLTGDGTEAFF. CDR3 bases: TGTGCCAGCAGCTTGACAGGGGACGGCACTGAAGCTTTCTTT.

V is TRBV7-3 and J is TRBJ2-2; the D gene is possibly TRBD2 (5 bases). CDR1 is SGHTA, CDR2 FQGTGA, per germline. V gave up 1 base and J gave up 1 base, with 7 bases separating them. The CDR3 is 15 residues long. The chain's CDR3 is CASSLKRENTGELFF. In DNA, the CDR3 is TGTGCCAGCAGCTTAAAGAGGGAGAACACCGGGGAGCTGTTTTTT.

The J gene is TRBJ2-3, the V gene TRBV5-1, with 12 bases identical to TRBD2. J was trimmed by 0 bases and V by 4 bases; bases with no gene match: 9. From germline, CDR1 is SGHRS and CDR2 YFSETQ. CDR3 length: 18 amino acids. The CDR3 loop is CASSRDWTSGTSTDTQYF. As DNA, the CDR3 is TGCGCCAGCAGCCGTGACTGGACTAGCGGGACTAGCACAGATACGCAGTATTTT.

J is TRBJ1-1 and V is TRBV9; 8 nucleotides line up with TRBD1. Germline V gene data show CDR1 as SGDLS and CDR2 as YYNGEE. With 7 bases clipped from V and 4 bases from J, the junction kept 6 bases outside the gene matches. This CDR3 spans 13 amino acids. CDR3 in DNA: TGTGCCAGCGCCCAGGGGGCCTTCACTGAAGCTTTCTTT. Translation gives CASAQGAFTEAFF.

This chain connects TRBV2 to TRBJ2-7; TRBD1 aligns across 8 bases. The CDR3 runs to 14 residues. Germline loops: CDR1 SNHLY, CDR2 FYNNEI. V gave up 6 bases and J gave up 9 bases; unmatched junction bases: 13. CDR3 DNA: TGTGCCAGCAGCGCGCGTCAGGGGGCTGGGACGCAGTACTTC. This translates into CASSARQGAGTQYF.

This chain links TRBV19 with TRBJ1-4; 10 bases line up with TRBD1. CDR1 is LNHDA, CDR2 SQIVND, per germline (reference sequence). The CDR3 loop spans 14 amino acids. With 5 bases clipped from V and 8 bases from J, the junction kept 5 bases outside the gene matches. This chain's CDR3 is CASSFRDRGEKLFF. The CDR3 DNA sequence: TGTGCCAGTAGTTTCCGGGACAGGGGCGAAAAACTGTTTTTT.

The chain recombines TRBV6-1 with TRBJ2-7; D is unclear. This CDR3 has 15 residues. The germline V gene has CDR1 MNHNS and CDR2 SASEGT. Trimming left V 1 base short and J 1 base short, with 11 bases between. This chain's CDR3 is CASSEGLLKSYEQYF. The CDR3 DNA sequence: TGTGCCAGCAGTGAAGGCCTACTAAAGTCCTACGAGCAGTACTTC.

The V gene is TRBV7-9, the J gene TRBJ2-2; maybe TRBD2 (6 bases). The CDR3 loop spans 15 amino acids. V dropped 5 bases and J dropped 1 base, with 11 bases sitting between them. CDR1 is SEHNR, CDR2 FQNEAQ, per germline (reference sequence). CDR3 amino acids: CASSRTGLNTGELFF. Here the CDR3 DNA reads TGTGCCAGCAGCCGGACGGGACTGAACACCGGGGAGCTGTTTTTT. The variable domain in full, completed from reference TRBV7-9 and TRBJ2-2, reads DTGVSQNPRHKITKRGQNVTFRCDPISEHNRLYWYRQTLGQGPEFLTYFQNEAQLEKSRLLSDRFSAERPKGSFSTLEIQRTEQGDSAMYLCASSRTGLNTGELFFGEGSRLTVL.

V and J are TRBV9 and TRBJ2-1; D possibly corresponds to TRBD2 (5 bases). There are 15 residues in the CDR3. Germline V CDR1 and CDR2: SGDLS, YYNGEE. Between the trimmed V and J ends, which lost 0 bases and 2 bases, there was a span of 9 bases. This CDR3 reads CASSVVPAAYNEQFF. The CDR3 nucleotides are TGTGCCAGCAGCGTAGTCCCAGCGGCCTACAATGAGCAGTTCTTC.

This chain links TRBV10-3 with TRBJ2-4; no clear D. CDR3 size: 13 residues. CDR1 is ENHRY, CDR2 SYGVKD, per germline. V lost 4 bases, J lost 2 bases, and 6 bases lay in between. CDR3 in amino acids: CAISVSSKNIQYF. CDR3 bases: TGTGCCATCAGTGTTAGCTCCAAAAACATTCAGTACTTC.

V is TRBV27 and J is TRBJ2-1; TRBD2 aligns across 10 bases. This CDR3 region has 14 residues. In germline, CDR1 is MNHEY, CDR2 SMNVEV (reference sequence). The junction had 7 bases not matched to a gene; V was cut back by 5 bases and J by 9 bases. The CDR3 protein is CASSNQRGGLEQFF. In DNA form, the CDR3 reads TGTGCCAGCAGTAACCAGCGGGGGGGCCTTGAGCAGTTCTTC.

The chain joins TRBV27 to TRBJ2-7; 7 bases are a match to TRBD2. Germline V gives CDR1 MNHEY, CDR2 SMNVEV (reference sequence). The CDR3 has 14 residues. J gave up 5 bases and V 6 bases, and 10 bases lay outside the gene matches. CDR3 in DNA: TGTGCCAGCAGCGCGGGGGAACATTTGGACGAGCAGTACTTC. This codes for CASSAGEHLDEQYF.

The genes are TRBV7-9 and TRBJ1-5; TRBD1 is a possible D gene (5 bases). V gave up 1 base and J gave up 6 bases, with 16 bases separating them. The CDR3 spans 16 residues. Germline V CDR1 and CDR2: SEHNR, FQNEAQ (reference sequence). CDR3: CASSLVLGPGSQPQHF. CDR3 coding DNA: TGTGCCAGCAGCTTAGTCCTGGGGCCCGGCAGTCAGCCCCAGCATTTT.

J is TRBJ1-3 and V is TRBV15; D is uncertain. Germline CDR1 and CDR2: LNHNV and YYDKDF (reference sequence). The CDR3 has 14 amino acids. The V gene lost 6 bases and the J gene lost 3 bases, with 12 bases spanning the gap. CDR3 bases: TGTGCCACCAGTACTAGAGTCGGTGGAAACACCATATATTTT. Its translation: CATSTRVGGNTIYF.

Here the CDR3 DNA reads TGCGCCAGCAGCGTCAGGGCTTCTTACAATGAGCAGTTCTTC. It is translated as CASSVRASYNEQFF. This chain connects TRBV4-1 to TRBJ2-1; D is possibly TRBD1 (5 bases). The V end lost 5 bases, the J end lost 4 bases, and 12 bases lay between the germline ends. The CDR3 consists of 14 residues. CDR1 and CDR2 from the germline V gene are MGHRA and YSYEKL.

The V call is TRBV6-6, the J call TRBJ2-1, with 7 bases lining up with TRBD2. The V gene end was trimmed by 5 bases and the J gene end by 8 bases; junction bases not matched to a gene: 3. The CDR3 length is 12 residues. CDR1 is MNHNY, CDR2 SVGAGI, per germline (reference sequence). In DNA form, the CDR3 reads TGTGCCAGCAGTCTCGGGGGGTATGAGCAGTTCTTC. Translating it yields CASSLGGYEQFF.

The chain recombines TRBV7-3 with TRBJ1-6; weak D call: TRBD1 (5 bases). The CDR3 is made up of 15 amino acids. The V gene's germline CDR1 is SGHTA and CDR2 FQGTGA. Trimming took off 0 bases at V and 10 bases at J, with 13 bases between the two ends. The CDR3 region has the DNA TGTGCCAGCAGCTTAACGGGAGGGGTTGGATCACCCCTCCACTTT. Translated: CASSLTGGVGSPLHF.